A selection of T cell receptor beta chains follows, all from one sample in a study of vaccination and CD4 T cells after COVID-19. Antigens for these TCRs are unknown. TCRdb processed the PCR reads anew with MiXCR; each CDR3 protein has one entry. Of approximately 9,100 distinct CDR3 sequences in the sample, 36% were seen once. The sample taken for sequencing was CD4+ T cells from blood, cultured in vitro. The receptors shown here come from a human donor in good health. Each CDR3 is given with its conserved first and last residue. D genes are given only for firm matches. Size is stated for part of the rows, as once, few or many counts, or as a class when the clone is expanded.

V,D,J,size,DNA,CDR3
TRBV6-2/TRBV6-3,TRBD1,TRBJ2-3,.,TGTGCCAGCAGTCCAAACTGGGACAGGGGATATACGCAGTATTTT,CASSPNWDRGYTQYF
TRBV27,TRBD1,TRBJ2-5,.,TGTGCCAGCAGCCACAGGGGGCAGGAGACCCAGTACTTC,CASSHRGQETQYF
TRBV28,TRBD1,TRBJ2-1,.,TGTGCCAGCAGTTTGTCAGGGGGTGAGCAGTTCTTC,CASSLSGGEQFF
TRBV29-1,TRBD2,TRBJ2-5,.,TGCAGCGTAGTAGCGGGAGGTCGAGAGACCCAGTACTTC,CSVVAGGRETQYF
TRBV5-1,.,TRBJ2-1,.,TGCGCCAGCAGCCCGGGCCCTGGCGACCTCTCCTACAATGAGCAGTTCTTC,CASSPGPGDLSYNEQFF
TRBV12-3/TRBV12-4,TRBD1,TRBJ1-2,.,TGTGCCAGCAGTCTCCCCACAGGGGGCAGGGGCTACACCTTC,CASSLPTGGRGYTF
TRBV7-9,TRBD2,TRBJ2-7,.,TGTGCCAGCAGCTTGGATCGAGCGGGAGATTCCTACGAGCAGTACTTC,CASSLDRAGDSYEQYF
TRBV7-3,.,TRBJ2-5,.,TGTGCCAGCAGCTACGACAGGTTGGGGACCCAGTACTTC,CASSYDRLGTQYF
TRBV2,.,TRBJ2-2,.,TGTGCCAGCAGCCCCTCCGGGTCCGGGGAGCTGTTTTTT,CASSPSGSGELFF
TRBV4-1,TRBD2,TRBJ2-7,.,TGCGCCAGCAGCCAGGGACTAGCGGGAGTTCACTACGAGCAGTACTTC,CASSQGLAGVHYEQYF
TRBV7-8,.,TRBJ1-1,once,TGTGCCAGCAGCTTAAGGGTAGGGTACCCTGAAGCTTTCTTT,CASSLRVGYPEAFF
TRBV12-3/TRBV12-4,TRBD1,TRBJ2-7,.,TGTGCCAGCAGTTTCTGGGGACAGGGCTCCTACGAGCAGTACTTC,CASSFWGQGSYEQYF
TRBV20-1,.,TRBJ2-5,few,TGCAGTGCGTACCCGACAGTTGGCAGGGAGACCCAGTACTTC,CSAYPTVGRETQYF
TRBV7-9,TRBD1,TRBJ2-7,.,TGTGCCAGCAGCTCCGGGACAGGGGGAGAGCAGTACTTC,CASSSGTGGEQYF
TRBV6-2/TRBV6-3,.,TRBJ2-7,.,TGTGCCAGCAGCCGAAGCGACGGGACACCCTACGAGCAGTACTTC,CASSRSDGTPYEQYF
TRBV19,.,TRBJ1-5,few,TGTGCCAGTAGTCAGACCAATCAGCCCCAGCATTTT,CASSQTNQPQHF
TRBV6-2/TRBV6-3,.,TRBJ2-1,.,TGTGCCAGCCCCGGTCGCACGGAGAGTGAGCAGTTCTTC,CASPGRTESEQFF
TRBV10-3,TRBD1,TRBJ1-1,.,TGTGCCACCACAGGGGGCGGGCGTGCTGAAGCTTTCTTT,CATTGGGRAEAFF
TRBV15,TRBD2,TRBJ2-1,.,TGTGCCACCAGCAGCGGGACTAGTGTAAGTTGGGAGCAGTTCTTC,CATSSGTSVSWEQFF
TRBV11-2,.,TRBJ1-1,few,TGTGCCAGCAGCCCCCTGCGGAACACTGAAGCTTTCTTT,CASSPLRNTEAFF
TRBV10-3,TRBD1,TRBJ2-7,.,TGTGCCATCGGGACAGATCGCTCCTACGAGCAGTACTTC,CAIGTDRSYEQYF
TRBV5-3,.,TRBJ2-6,.,TGTGCCAGCAGTTCTCCTTCAGGGGTTGCTGGGGCCAACGTCCTGACTTTC,CASSSPSGVAGANVLTF
TRBV7-3,.,TRBJ2-2,.,TGTGCCAGCAGCTTAACGCCCAGCAACACCGGGGAGCTGTTTTTT,CASSLTPSNTGELFF
TRBV11-3,.,TRBJ2-1,.,TGTGCCAGCAGCCCCCTCTCTTACTCGGCCTACAATGAGCAGTTCTTC,CASSPLSYSAYNEQFF
TRBV29-1,TRBD1,TRBJ2-7,.,TGCAGCGTTGAAGGGGGGACAGGGGTCTCCTACGAGCAGTACTTC,CSVEGGTGVSYEQYF
TRBV6-2/TRBV6-3,.,TRBJ2-6,few,TGTGCCAGCAGTTACAGCTCTGGGGCCAACGTCCTGACTTTC,CASSYSSGANVLTF
TRBV2,.,TRBJ2-5,few,TGTGCCAGCAGTGAGCTCAGGGGGGAGAAGGAGACCCAGTACTTC,CASSELRGEKETQYF
TRBV6-4,TRBD2,TRBJ2-3,few,TGTGCCAGCAGTGAGGCACTAGCGGGAGTTGATACGCAGTATTTT,CASSEALAGVDTQYF
TRBV7-2,.,TRBJ2-3,.,TGTGCCAGCAGCTTAGAAGGCAAAAGCACAGATACGCAGTATTTT,CASSLEGKSTDTQYF